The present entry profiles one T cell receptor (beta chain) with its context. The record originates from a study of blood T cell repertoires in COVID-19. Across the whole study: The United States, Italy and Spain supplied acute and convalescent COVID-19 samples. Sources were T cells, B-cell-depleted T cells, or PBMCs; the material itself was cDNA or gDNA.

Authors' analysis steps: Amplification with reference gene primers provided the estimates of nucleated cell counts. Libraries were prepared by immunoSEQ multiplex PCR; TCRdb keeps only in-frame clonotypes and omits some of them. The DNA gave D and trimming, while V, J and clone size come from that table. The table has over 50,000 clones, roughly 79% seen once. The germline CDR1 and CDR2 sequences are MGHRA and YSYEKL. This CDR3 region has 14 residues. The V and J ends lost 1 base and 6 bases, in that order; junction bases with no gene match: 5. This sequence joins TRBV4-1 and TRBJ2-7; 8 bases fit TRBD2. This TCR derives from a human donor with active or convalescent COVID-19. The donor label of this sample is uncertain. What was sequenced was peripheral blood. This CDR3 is CASSQARGVREQYF. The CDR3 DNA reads TGCGCCAGCAGCCAAGCGCGGGGGGTCCGCGAGCAGTACTTC.